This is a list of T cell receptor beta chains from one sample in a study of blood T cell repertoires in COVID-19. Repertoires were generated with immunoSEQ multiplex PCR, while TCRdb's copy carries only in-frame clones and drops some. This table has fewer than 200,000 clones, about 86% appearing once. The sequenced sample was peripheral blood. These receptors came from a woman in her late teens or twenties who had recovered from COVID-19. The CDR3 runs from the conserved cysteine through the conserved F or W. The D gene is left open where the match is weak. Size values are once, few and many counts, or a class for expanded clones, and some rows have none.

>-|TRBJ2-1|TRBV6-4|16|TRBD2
CASSVTSGEGHNEQFF
TGTGCCAGCAGTGTGACTAGCGGGGAAGGTCACAATGAGCAGTTCTTC
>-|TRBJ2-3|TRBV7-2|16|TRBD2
CASRYASGGPGDTQYF
TGTGCCAGCAGGTATGCTAGCGGCGGGCCCGGGGATACGCAGTATTTT
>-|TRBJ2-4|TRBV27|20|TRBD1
CASSLKGTGSLILAKNIQYF
TGTGCCAGCAGTTTAAAAGGGACAGGGTCGTTAATCCTAGCCAAAAACATTCAGTACTTC
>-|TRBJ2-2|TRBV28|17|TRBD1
CASSDLPGQGSTGELFF
TGTGCCAGCAGTGACCTACCGGGACAGGGGTCCACCGGGGAGCTGTTTTTT
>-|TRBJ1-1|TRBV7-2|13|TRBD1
CASSPTGYTEAFF
TGTGCCAGCAGCCCGACAGGGTACACTGAAGCTTTCTTT
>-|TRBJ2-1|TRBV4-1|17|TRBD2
CASSQGLALTPRNEQFF
TGCGCCAGCAGCCAAGGACTAGCGTTAACCCCGAGGAATGAGCAGTTCTTC
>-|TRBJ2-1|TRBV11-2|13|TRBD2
CASKNGRAIEQFF
TGTGCCAGCAAGAACGGGAGGGCCATAGAGCAGTTCTTC
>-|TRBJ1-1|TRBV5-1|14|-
CASSSGRGHTEAFF
TGCGCCAGCAGCTCCGGGCGGGGACACACTGAAGCTTTCTTT
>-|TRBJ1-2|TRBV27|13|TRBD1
CASREDRGYGYTF
TGTGCCAGCCGAGAGGACAGGGGCTATGGCTACACCTTC
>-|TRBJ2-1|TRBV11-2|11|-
CASSLAGRRFF
TGTGCCAGCAGCTTAGCCGGGAGACGGTTCTTC
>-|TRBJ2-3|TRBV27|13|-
CASSLGQADTQYF
TGTGCCAGCAGTTTAGGCCAGGCAGATACGCAGTATTTT
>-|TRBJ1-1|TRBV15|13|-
CATSRRDGTEAFF
TGTGCCACCAGCCGCAGGGATGGGACTGAAGCTTTCTTT
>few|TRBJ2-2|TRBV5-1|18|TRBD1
CASSERGSTGVGTGELFF
TGCGCCAGCAGCGAGAGGGGTTCAACAGGGGTTGGAACCGGGGAGCTGTTTTTT
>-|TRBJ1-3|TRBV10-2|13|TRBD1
CASRRDRGNTIYF
TGCGCCAGCAGACGGGACAGGGGAAACACCATATATTTT
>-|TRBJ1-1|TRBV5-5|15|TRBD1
CASSWGQGARTEAFF
TGTGCCAGCAGCTGGGGACAGGGGGCTCGGACTGAAGCTTTCTTT
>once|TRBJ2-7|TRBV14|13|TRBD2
CASSPAGGGEQYF
TGTGCCAGCAGCCCAGCTGGGGGGGGTGAGCAGTACTTC
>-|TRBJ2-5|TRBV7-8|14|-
CASSNKRLAETQYF
TGTGCCAGCAGCAATAAAAGGCTAGCGGAGACCCAGTACTTC
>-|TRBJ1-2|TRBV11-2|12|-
CASSSLGAGYTF
TGTGCCAGCAGCTCCTTGGGGGCGGGCTACACCTTC
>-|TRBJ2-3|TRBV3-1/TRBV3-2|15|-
CASSHRDSSTDTQYF
TGTGCCAGCAGCCACCGGGACTCTAGCACAGATACGCAGTATTTT
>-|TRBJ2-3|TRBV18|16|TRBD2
CASSPPSGGSTDTQYF
TGTGCCAGCTCACCACCCAGCGGGGGGAGCACAGATACGCAGTATTTT
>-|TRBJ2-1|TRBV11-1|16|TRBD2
CASNLGRAGVGNEQFF
TGTGCCAGCAATTTGGGGAGGGCGGGAGTGGGCAATGAGCAGTTCTTC
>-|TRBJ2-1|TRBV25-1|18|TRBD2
CASSARLAGKSSYNEQFF
TGTGCCAGCAGTGCAAGACTAGCGGGAAAAAGCTCCTACAATGAGCAGTTCTTC
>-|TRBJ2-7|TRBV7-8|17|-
CASSLARARGGGYEQYF
TGTGCCAGCAGCTTAGCGCGGGCTCGGGGTGGCGGCTACGAGCAGTACTTC
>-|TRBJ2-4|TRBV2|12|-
CASSARGNIQYF
TGTGCCAGCAGTGCCAGGGGCAACATTCAGTACTTC
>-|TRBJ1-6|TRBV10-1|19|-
CASSESWHRTSSYNSPLHF
TGCGCCAGCAGTGAGTCGTGGCACCGTACTAGCTCCTATAATTCACCCCTCCACTTT
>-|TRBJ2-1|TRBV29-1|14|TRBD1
CSVVPQGDYNEQFF
TGCAGCGTTGTTCCCCAGGGGGATTACAATGAGCAGTTCTTC
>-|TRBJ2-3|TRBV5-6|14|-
CASSAGLEWGTQYF
TGTGCCAGCAGCGCGGGACTGGAGTGGGGTACGCAGTATTTT
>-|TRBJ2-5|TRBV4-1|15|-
CASSRIQGFGETQYF
TGCGCCAGCAGCAGAATACAGGGCTTCGGGGAGACCCAGTACTTC
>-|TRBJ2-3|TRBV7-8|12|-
CASSELSDTQYF
TGTGCCAGCAGCGAGTTGTCGGATACGCAGTATTTT
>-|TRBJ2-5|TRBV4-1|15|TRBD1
CASSQPTGEQETQYF
TGCGCCAGCAGCCAGCCGACAGGGGAACAAGAGACCCAGTACTTC
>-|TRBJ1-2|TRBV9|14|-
CASSASPDSYGYTF
TGTGCCAGCAGCGCATCCCCCGACAGTTATGGCTACACCTTC
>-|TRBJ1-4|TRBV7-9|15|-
CASSLGSLQDEKLFF
TGTGCCAGCAGCTTAGGGTCCTTACAGGATGAAAAACTGTTTTTT
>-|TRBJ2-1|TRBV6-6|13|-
CASSLGLLNEQFF
TGTGCCAGCAGTCTCGGTCTACTTAATGAGCAGTTCTTC
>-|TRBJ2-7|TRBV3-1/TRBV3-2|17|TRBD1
CASSQGGLRDRSYEQYF
TGTGCCAGCAGCCAAGGAGGGTTGCGGGACAGGTCCTACGAGCAGTACTTC
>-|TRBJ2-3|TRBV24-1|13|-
CATSGGLTDTQYF
TGTGCCACCTCGGGGGGCTTGACAGATACGCAGTATTTT
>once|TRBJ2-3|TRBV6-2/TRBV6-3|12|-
CASSQGEGTQYF
TGTGCCAGCAGCCAGGGGGAGGGGACGCAGTATTTT
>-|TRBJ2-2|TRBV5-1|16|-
CASSPQANLAAGELFF
TGCGCCAGCAGCCCCCAGGCGAACCTGGCTGCCGGGGAGCTGTTTTTT
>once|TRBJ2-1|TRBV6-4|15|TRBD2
CASSVGLAGGHEQFF
TGTGCCAGCAGTGTCGGACTAGCGGGAGGACACGAGCAGTTCTTC